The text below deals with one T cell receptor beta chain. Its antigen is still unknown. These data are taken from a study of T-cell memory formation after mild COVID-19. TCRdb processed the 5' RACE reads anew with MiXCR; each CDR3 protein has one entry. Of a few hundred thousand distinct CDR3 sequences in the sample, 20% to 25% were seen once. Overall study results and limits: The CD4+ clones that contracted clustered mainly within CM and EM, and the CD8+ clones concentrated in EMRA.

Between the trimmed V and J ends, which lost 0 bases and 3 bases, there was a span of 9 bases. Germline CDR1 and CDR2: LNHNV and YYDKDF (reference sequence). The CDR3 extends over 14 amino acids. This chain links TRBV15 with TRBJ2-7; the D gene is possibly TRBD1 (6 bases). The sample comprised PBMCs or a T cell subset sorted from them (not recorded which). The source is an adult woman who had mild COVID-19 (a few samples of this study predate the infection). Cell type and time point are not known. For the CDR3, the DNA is TGTGCCACCAGCAGAGACTGGACAGACTACGAGCAGTACTTC. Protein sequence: CATSRDWTDYEQYF.